This entry lists 21 T cell receptor beta chains sequenced from one sample in a study of read filtering for tumor transcriptome and immune sequencing. This library used approximately 0.4 ug RNA and molecular barcoded adaptors spanning alpha/delta and beta/gamma chains. A single record per CDR3 protein comes from TCRdb applying MiXCR to the reads. Among 35,000 to 45,000 distinct CDR3 sequences listed, roughly 15% were seen once. Sequenced sample: a population of CD138-negative cells sorted from bone marrow. These receptors all come from a donor at least 40 years old with multiple myeloma.

The V gene is TRBV7-2, the J gene TRBJ2-5, with D hard to call. V was clipped by 2 bases and J by 5 bases, with 12 bases between them. Germline-derived CDR1 and CDR2 are SGHTA and FQGNSA. The length of the CDR3 is 14 residues. The CDR3 region is CASSLMEYSETQYF. CDR3 sequence (DNA): TGTGCCAGCAGCTTAATGGAGTACTCGGAGACCCAGTACTTC.

To note about this clonotype: A much more abundant neighbour one base away suggests this may be a read error. The gene calls are TRBV7-8 and TRBJ2-2, with 8 bases lining up with TRBD1. The CDR3 runs 16 residues. Germline lookup yields CDR1 SGHVS and CDR2 FQNEAQ. The CDR3 region is CASSSTGGQLTGELSF. CDR3 in DNA: TGTGCCAGCAGCTCTACAGGGGGTCAACTCACCGGGGAGCTGTCTTTT.

This clonotype has at least ten counts. V is TRBV29-1 and J is TRBJ2-3, with D perhaps matching TRBD1 or TRBD2 (6 bases each). CDR1 is SQVTM, CDR2 ANQGSEA, per germline. The CDR3 extends over 14 amino acids. CDR3 loop: CSAVGGRNTDTQYF. The DNA for the CDR3 is TGCAGTGCGGTAGGGGGGCGGAACACAGATACGCAGTATTTT.

In regard to this clonotype: A much larger clonotype is one base distant, so this may be a read error. J is TRBJ2-3 and V is TRBV9; unclear D gene. The CDR3 totals 13 residues. CDR1 is SGDLS and CDR2 is YYNGEE in the germline V gene. V was pared by 1 base and J by 0 bases, with 3 bases between. DNA of the CDR3: TGTGCCAGCAGCGTAATTAGCACAGATACGCAGTATTTT. As protein: CASSVISTDTQYF.

This clonotype showed up just a few times. A single base separates this from a much larger clone, so it may be a read error. The chain uses TRBV2 and TRBJ2-1; no clear D. The CDR3 loop spans 13 amino acids. Germline CDR1 reads SNHLY; CDR2 reads FYNNEI. V lost 1 base to trimming and J lost 8 bases, with 9 bases between them. CDR3 protein: CASSEDYNDEQFF. CDR3 DNA: TGTGCCAGCAGTGAAGATTACAACGATGAGCAGTTCTTC. Based on the CDR3 plus reference TRBV2 and TRBJ2-1, the full variable domain is EPEVTQTPSHQVTQMGQEVILRCVPISNHLYFYWYRQILGQKVEFLVSFYNNEISEKSEIFDDQFSVERPDGSNFTLKIRSTKLEDSAMYFCASSEDYNDEQFFGPGTRLTVL.

A note on this clonotype: A far larger clone is only one base removed, so a read error is likely. The J gene is TRBJ2-7, the V gene TRBV7-2, with D tentatively TRBD1 or TRBD2 (7 bases each). Germline CDR1 and CDR2: SGHTA and FQGNSA. The CDR3 loop spans 16 amino acids. CDR3 nucleotides: TGTGCCAGCAGCCGTTCCCAGGGGGAGGGTTACTACGTGCAGTACTTC. Protein sequence: CASSRSQGEGYYVQYF.

This clonotype has ten or more counts. The V and J genes are TRBV4-2 and TRBJ1-1; 7 bases line up with TRBD1. Germline loops: CDR1 LGHNA, CDR2 YNFKEQ. V dropped 2 bases and J dropped 6; count of bases not matched to a gene: 6. This CDR3 has 14 amino acids. For the CDR3, the DNA is TGTGCCAGCAGCCAACTATCCAGGGGGGCTGAAGCTTTCTTT. Its protein is CASSQLSRGAEAFF.

This clonotype came up many times. An end of the junction does not agree with germline; a read error may underlie this. This chain uses TRBV7-2 with TRBJ2-3; the D is unclear. Germline V lookup: CDR1 SGHTA, CDR2 FQGNSA. This CDR3 spans 14 amino acids. The CDR3 nucleotides are TGTGCCAGCAGCTTAGCGGCCAGCAAAGATACGCAGTATTTT. Translating it yields CASSLAASKDTQYF.

This clonotype was detected ten times or more. The CDR3 DNA reads as TGCGCCAGCAGCTTGGCCCGAACGGGTCCGGCAGATACGCAGTATTTT. Amino acid sequence: CASSLARTGPADTQYF. V and J are TRBV5-1 and TRBJ2-3; D uncertain. Germline lookup yields CDR1 SGHRS and CDR2 YFSETQ. V gave up 0 bases and J gave up 4 bases, with 15 bases separating them. The length of the CDR3 is 16 residues. Filled out from reference TRBV5-1 and TRBJ2-3, the complete variable domain reads KAGVTQTPRYLIKTRGQQVTLSCSPISGHRSVSWYQQTPGQGLQFLFEYFSETQRNKGNFPGRFSGRQFSNSRSEMNVSTLELGDSALYLCASSLARTGPADTQYFGPGTRLTVL.

This clonotype has at least ten counts. Just one base apart from a much larger clone, this may be a read error. The V gene is TRBV19, the J gene TRBJ2-1, with 15 positions matching TRBD2. Germline assignment: CDR1 LNHDA and CDR2 SQIVND (reference sequence). CDR3 length: 15 residues. The CDR3 reads CASSGLAGGVDEQIF. The CDR3 DNA sequence: TGTGCCAGTAGTGGACTAGCGGGAGGGGTTGATGAGCAGATCTTC.

This clonotype was seen many times. The rearrangement uses TRBV7-8 and TRBJ2-2; TRBD1 might be the D (5 bases). The CDR3 has 16 amino acids. The germline CDR1 and CDR2 sequences are SGHVS and FQNEAQ. V was cut by 1 base and J by 4 bases, with 13 bases left in between. The CDR3, as DNA: TGTGCCAGCAGCTTAGATGCAGGGATCTCCACCGGGGAGCTGTTTTTT. Translation gives CASSLDAGISTGELFF.

This clonotype was detected a few times. Since a much larger clone is just one base distant, this may be a read error. The chain links TRBV7-9 to TRBJ2-7; 9 bases are shared with TRBD1. The CDR3 runs to 14 residues. From germline, CDR1 is SEHNR and CDR2 FQNEAQ (reference sequence). CDR3 sequence reads: CASSQGQGGYEQHF. In DNA, the CDR3 is TGTGCCAGCAGCCAGGGACAGGGAGGGTACGAGCAGCACTTC.

The CDR3 protein is CACSMGEVADTQYF. The CDR3 nucleotides read TGTGCCTGTAGTATGGGGGAGGTGGCAGATACGCAGTATTTT. The chain joins TRBV30 to TRBJ2-3; weak D call: TRBD2 (6 bases). CDR1 and CDR2 (germline): GTSNPN, SVGIG (reference sequence). V was clipped by 6 bases and J by 4 bases, with 17 bases between them. This CDR3 region has 14 residues.

This clonotype was detected many times. The chain is built from TRBV7-9 and TRBJ2-1; D is unresolved. V dropped 5 bases and J dropped 5 bases, with 13 bases sitting between them. Germline V gene lookup returns CDR1 SEHNR and CDR2 FQNEAQ (reference sequence). CDR3 size: 14 residues. The CDR3 DNA reads TGTGCCAGCAGCCCACGGCAAGGTGACAATGAGCAGTTCTTC. It yields the protein CASSPRQGDNEQFF. The variable domain in full, completed from reference TRBV7-9 and TRBJ2-1, reads DTGVSQNPRHKITKRGQNVTFRCDPISEHNRLYWYRQTLGQGPEFLTYFQNEAQLEKSRLLSDRFSAERPKGSFSTLEIQRTEQGDSAMYLCASSPRQGDNEQFFGPGTRLTVL.

CDR3 in amino acids: CSARDVGGETQYF. CDR3 in DNA: TGCAGTGCTAGAGATGTGGGGGGAGAGACCCAGTACTTC. J is TRBJ2-5 and V is TRBV20-1; tentative D call: TRBD2 (6 bases). CDR1 DFQATT and CDR2 SNEGSKA come from the germline V gene (reference sequence). The CDR3 is 13 amino acids. Trimming stripped 0 bases from V and 4 bases from J, with 9 bases between.

This clonotype was found many times. This sequence joins TRBV7-2 and TRBJ2-3; 9 nucleotides agree with TRBD2. Trimming cost V 4 bases and J 6 bases; bases outside gene matches: 20. Germline values: CDR1 SGHTA, CDR2 FQGNSA. The CDR3 extends over 19 amino acids. CDR3 coding DNA: TGTGCCAGCAGCTCTACAGGGCGGGCTAGCGGGAAAGGCGGGGATACGCAGTATTTT. Translation: CASSSTGRASGKGGDTQYF.

This clonotype was observed at least ten times. The chain employs TRBV19 and TRBJ1-1; D is ambiguous. Germline V lookup: CDR1 LNHDA, CDR2 SQIVND (reference sequence). The CDR3 covers 15 residues. V shed 3 bases and J shed 4 bases, with 15 bases lying between them. DNA of the CDR3: TGTGCCAGTAGTATGGCCGCGGACCTGGGCACTGAAGCTTTCTTT. Protein sequence: CASSMAADLGTEAFF. Variable domain in full (rest from reference TRBV19 and TRBJ1-1): DGGITQSPKYLFRKEGQNVTLSCEQNLNHDAMYWYRQDPGQGLRLIYYSQIVNDFQKGDIAEGYSVSREKKESFPLTVTSAQKNPTAFYLCASSMAADLGTEAFFGQGTRLTVV.

This clonotype was seen many times. The gene calls are TRBV20-1 and TRBJ1-2; tentatively, D is TRBD1 (6 bases). Trimming stripped 0 bases from V and 4 bases from J, with 15 bases between. Per germline, CDR1 DFQATT and CDR2 SNEGSKA (reference sequence). The CDR3 length is 15 residues. The CDR3: CSARDSRRGGYGYTF. Written as DNA, the CDR3 is TGCAGTGCTAGAGATTCCCGCAGGGGAGGCTATGGCTACACCTTC.

This clonotype was recorded at least ten times. This chain uses TRBV19 with TRBJ2-6; 7 bases match TRBD1. V lost 5 bases, J lost 0 bases, and 10 bases stayed unmatched. The length of the CDR3 is 18 residues. Germline V gene data show CDR1 as LNHDA and CDR2 as SQIVND (reference sequence). For the CDR3, the DNA is TGTGCCAGTAGTTCGCACAGGGGTGGCAGCTCTGGGGCCAACGTCCTGACTTTC. This translates into CASSSHRGGSSGANVLTF.

This clonotype has ten or more counts. In nucleotides, the CDR3 is TGTGCCAGCAGCCATGACAGGGTTCGGGACGAGCAGTACTTC. Translating gives CASSHDRVRDEQYF. The chain recombines TRBV5-6 with TRBJ2-7; 7 bases map to TRBD1. The CDR3 runs to 14 residues. From germline, CDR1 is SGHDT and CDR2 YYEEEE. J lost 5 bases, V lost 4 bases, and 9 bases had no gene match.

This clonotype was seen at least ten times. The rearrangement joins TRBV7-2 to TRBJ1-5; 7 nucleotides align to TRBD1. With 1 base clipped from V and 6 bases from J, the junction kept 9 bases outside the gene matches. Germline CDR1 and CDR2: SGHTA and FQGNSA. This CDR3 is 16 amino acids long. The CDR3 loop reads CASSLGRGRLGQPQHF. The DNA of the CDR3 is TGTGCCAGCAGCTTAGGTAGGGGGCGGCTGGGTCAGCCCCAGCATTTT.